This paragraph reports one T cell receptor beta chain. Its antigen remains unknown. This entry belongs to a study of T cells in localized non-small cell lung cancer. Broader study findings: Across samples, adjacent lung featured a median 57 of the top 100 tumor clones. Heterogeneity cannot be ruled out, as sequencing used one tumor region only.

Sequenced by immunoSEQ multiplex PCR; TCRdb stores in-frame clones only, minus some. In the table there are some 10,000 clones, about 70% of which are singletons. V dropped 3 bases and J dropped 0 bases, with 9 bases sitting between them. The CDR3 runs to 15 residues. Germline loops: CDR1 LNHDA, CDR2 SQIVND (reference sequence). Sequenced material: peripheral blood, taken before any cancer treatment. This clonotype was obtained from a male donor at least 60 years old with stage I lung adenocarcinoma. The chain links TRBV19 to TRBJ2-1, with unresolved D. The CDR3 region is CASSIGPSSYNEQFF. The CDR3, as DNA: TGTGCCAGTAGTATTGGACCCAGCTCCTACAATGAGCAGTTCTTC.